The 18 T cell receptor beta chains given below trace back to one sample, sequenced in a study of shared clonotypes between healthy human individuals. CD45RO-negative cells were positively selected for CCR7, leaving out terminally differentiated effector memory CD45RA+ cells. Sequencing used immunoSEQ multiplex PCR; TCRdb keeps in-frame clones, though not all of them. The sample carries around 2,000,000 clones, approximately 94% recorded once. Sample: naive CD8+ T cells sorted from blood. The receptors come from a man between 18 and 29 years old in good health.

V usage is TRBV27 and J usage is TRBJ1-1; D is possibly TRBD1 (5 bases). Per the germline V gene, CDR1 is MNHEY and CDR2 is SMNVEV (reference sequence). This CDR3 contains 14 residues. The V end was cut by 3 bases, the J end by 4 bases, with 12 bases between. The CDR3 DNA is TGTGCCAGCAGTTTGGGACTGGCCGGCACTGAAGCTTTCTTT. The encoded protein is CASSLGLAGTEAFF.

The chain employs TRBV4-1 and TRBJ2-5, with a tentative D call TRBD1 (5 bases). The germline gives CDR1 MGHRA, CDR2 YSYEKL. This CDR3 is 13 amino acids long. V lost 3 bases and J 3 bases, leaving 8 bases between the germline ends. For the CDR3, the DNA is TGCGCCAGCAGCCACAGGGTTGAAGAGACCCAGTACTTC. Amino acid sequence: CASSHRVEETQYF.

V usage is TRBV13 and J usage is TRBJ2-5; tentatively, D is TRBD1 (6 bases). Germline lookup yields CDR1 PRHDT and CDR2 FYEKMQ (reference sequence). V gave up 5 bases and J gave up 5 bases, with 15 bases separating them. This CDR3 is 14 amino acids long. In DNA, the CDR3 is TGTGCCAGCAGCACTCAGACAGGCTGGGAGACCCAGTACTTC. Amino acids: CASSTQTGWETQYF.

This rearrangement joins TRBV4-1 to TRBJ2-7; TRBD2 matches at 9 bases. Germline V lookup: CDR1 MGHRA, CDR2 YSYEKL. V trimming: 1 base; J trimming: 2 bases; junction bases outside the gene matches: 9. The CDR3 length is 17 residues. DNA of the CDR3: TGCGCCAGCAGCCAAGTGACCAGTAGCGGGAGTCCCTACGAGCAGTACTTC. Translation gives CASSQVTSSGSPYEQYF.

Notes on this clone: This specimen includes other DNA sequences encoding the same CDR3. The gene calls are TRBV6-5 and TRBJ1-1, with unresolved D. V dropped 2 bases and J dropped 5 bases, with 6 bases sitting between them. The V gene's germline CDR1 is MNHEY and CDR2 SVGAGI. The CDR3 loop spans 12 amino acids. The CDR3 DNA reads TGTGCCAGCAGTTACGCTGGAACTGAAGCTTTCTTT. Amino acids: CASSYAGTEAFF.

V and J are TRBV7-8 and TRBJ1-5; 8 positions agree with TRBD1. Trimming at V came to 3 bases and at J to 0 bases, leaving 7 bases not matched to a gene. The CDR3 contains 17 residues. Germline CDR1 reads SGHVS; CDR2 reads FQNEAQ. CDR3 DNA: TGTGCCAGCAGCTTGCGTTGGACAGGGTATAGCAATCAGCCCCAGCATTTT. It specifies CASSLRWTGYSNQPQHF. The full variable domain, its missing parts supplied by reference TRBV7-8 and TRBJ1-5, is GAGVSQSPRYKVAKRGQDVALRCDPISGHVSLFWYQQALGQGPEFLTYFQNEAQLDKSGLPSDRFFAERPEGSVSTLKIQRTQQEDSAVYLCASSLRWTGYSNQPQHFGDGTRLSIL.

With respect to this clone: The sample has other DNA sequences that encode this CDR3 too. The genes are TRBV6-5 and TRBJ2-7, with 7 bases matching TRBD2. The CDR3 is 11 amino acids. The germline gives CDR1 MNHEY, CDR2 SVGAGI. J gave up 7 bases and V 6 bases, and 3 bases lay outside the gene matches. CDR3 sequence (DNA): TGTGCCAGCAGCTCGGGGGGAGAGCAGTACTTC. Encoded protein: CASSSGGEQYF.

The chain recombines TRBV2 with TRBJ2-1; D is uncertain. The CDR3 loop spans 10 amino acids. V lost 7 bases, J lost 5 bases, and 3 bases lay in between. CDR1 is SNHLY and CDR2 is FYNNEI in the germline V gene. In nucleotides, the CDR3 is TGTGCCAGCACCCACAATGAGCAGTTCTTC. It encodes CASTHNEQFF.

CDR3 loop: CASSHQTGSQETQYF. The CDR3, as DNA: TGCGCCAGCAGCCACCAGACAGGGTCGCAAGAGACCCAGTACTTC. The chain employs TRBV4-1 and TRBJ2-5; 7 bases agree with TRBD1. CDR3 size: 15 residues. Germline V CDR1 and CDR2: MGHRA, YSYEKL. The J segment lost 2 bases and the V segment lost 3 bases, leaving 6 bases of the junction unmatched.

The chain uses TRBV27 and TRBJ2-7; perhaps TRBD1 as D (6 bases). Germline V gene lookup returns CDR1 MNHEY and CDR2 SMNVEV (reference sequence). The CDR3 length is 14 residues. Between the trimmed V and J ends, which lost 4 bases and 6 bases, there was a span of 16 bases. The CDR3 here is CASSYNRVVGEQYF. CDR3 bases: TGTGCCAGCAGTTACAACAGGGTGGTGGGCGAGCAGTACTTC.

CDR3 residues: CASSAGQGNYGYTF. CDR3 in DNA: TGTGCCAGCAGCGCCGGACAGGGTAACTATGGCTACACCTTC. The chain has TRBV27 and TRBJ1-2, with TRBD1 identical over 8 bases. The CDR3 extends over 14 amino acids. Germline CDR1 is MNHEY and CDR2 is SMNVEV (reference sequence). V trimming: 6 bases; J trimming: 1 base; junction bases outside the gene matches: 4.

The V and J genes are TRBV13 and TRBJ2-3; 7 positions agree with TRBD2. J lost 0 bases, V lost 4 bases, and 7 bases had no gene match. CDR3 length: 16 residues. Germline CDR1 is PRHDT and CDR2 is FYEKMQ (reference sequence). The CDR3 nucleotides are TGTGCCAGCAGCTCCCGGCGGGAGTCTAGCACAGATACGCAGTATTTT. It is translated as CASSSRRESSTDTQYF.

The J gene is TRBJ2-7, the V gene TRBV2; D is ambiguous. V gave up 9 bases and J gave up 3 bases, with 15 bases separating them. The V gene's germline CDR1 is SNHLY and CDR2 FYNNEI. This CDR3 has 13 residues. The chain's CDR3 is CARTNQVFYEQYF. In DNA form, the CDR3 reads TGTGCCAGAACAAATCAGGTTTTCTACGAGCAGTACTTC.

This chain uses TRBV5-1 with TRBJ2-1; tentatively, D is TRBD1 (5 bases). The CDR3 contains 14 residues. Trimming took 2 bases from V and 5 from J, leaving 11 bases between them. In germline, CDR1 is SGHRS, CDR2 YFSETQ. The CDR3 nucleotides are TGCGCCAGCAGCTTAGGGGTTTGGAACAATGAGCAGTTCTTC. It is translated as CASSLGVWNNEQFF.

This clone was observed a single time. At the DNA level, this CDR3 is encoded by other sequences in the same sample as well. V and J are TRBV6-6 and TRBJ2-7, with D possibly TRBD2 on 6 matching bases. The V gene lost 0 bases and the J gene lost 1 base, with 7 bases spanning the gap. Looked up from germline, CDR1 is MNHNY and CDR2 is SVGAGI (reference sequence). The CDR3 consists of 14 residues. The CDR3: CASSYSGGSYEQYF. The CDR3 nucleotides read TGTGCCAGCAGTTACTCGGGAGGATCCTACGAGCAGTACTTC.

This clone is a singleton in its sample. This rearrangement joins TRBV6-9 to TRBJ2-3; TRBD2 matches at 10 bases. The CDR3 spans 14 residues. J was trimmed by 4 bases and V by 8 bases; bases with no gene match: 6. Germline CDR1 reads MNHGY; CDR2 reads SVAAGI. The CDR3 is CASRTSGPPDTQYF. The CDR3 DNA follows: TGTGCCAGCCGGACTAGCGGACCTCCAGATACGCAGTATTTT.

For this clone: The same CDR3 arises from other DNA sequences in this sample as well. The CDR3 reads CASSFRGLNTEAFF. The CDR3 DNA reads as TGTGCCAGCAGTTTCCGGGGCTTGAACACTGAAGCTTTCTTT. The V and J genes are TRBV28 and TRBJ1-1, with D tentatively TRBD1 (5 bases). Trimming removed 3 bases at V and 0 bases at J, with 8 bases between. Germline CDR1 reads MDHEN; CDR2 reads SYDVKM. This CDR3 comprises 14 residues.

CDR3 region: CASSLRGTGANVLTF. In DNA, the CDR3 is TGCGCCAGCAGCCTTCGGGGGACAGGGGCCAACGTCCTGACTTTC. This chain joins TRBV4-1 and TRBJ2-6; D may be TRBD1 or TRBD2 (6 bases each). Germline CDR1 MGHRA, CDR2 YSYEKL. The CDR3 has 15 residues. The germline V and J ends were trimmed by 4 bases and 4 bases, with 11 bases remaining between them.